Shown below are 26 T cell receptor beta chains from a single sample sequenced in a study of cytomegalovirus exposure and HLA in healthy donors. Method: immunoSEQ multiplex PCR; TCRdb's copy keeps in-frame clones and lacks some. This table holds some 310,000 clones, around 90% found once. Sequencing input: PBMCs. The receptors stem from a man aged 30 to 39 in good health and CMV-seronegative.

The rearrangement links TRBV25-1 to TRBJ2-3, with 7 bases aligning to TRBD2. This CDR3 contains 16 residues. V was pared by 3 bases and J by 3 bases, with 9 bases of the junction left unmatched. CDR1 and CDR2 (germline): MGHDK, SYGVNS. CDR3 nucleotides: TGTGCCAGCAGTGACGGTGGGCTAGCGGCGACAGATACGCAGTATTTT. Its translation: CASSDGGLAATDTQYF.

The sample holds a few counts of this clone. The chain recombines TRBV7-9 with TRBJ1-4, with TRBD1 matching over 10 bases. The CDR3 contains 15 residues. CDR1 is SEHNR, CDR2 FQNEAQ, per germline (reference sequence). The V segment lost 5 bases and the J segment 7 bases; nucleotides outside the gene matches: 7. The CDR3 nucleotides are TGTGCCAGCAGCCCAGGGACAGGGGCGGTTGAAAAACTGTTTTTT. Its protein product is CASSPGTGAVEKLFF.

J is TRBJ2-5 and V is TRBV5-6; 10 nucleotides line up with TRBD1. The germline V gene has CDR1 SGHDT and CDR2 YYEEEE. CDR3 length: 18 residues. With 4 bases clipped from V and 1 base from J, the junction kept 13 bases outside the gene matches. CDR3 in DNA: TGTGCCAGCAGCCCAGCCGCCGTAGGACAGGGGGTCCAAGAGACCCAGTACTTC. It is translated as CASSPAAVGQGVQETQYF.

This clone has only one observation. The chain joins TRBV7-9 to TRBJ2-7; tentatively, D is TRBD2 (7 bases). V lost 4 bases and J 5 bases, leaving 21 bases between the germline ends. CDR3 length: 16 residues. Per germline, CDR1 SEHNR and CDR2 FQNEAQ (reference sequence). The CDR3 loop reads CASSSPGGGQIHEQYF. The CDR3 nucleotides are TGTGCCAGCAGCTCCCCTGGGGGGGGGCAGATACACGAGCAGTACTTC.

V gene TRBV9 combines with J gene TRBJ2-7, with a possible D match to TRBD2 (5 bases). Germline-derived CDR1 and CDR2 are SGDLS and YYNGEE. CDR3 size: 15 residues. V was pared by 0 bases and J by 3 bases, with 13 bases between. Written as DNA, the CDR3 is TGTGCCAGCAGCGTAGGAGGTTTCGGGAACTACGAGCAGTACTTC. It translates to CASSVGGFGNYEQYF.

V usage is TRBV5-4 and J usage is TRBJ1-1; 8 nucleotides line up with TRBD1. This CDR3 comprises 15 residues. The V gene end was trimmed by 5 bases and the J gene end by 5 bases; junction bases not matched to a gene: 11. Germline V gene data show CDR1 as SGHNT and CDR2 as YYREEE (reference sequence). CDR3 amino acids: CASSRTGSPKTEAFF. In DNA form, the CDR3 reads TGTGCCAGCAGTCGGACAGGGTCGCCGAAGACTGAAGCTTTCTTT.

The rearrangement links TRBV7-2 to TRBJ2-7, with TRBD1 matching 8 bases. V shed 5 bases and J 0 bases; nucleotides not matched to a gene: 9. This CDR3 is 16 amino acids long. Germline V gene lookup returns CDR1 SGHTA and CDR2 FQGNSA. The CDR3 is CASSPGTGSVSYEQYF. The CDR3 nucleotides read TGTGCCAGCAGCCCGGGGACAGGATCAGTCTCCTACGAGCAGTACTTC.

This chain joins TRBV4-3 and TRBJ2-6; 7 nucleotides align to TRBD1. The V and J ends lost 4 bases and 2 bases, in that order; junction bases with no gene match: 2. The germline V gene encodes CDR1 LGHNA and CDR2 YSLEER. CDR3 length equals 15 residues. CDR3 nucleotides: TGCGCCAGCAGCCTCGACAGGGCTGGGGCCAACGTCCTGACTTTC. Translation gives CASSLDRAGANVLTF.

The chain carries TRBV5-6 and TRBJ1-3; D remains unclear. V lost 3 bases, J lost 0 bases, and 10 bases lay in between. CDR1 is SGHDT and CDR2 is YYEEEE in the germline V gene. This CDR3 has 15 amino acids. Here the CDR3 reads CASSWPAVSGNTIYF. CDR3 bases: TGTGCCAGCAGCTGGCCGGCGGTCTCTGGAAACACCATATATTTT.

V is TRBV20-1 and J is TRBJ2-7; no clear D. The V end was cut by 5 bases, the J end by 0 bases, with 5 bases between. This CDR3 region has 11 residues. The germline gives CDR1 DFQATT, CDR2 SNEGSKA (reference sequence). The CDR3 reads CSAEVSYEQYF. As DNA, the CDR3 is TGCAGTGCTGAGGTCTCCTACGAGCAGTACTTC.

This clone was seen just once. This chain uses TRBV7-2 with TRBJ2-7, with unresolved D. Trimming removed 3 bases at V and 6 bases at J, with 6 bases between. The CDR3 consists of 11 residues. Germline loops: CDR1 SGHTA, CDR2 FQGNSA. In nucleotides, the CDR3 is TGTGCCAGCAGCTTCACATCCGAGCAGTACTTC. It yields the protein CASSFTSEQYF.

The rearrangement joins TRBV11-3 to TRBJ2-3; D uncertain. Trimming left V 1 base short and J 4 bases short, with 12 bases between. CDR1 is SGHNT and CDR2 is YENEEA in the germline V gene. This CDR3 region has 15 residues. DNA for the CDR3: TGTGCCAGCAGCTTAGTTGGCGATGAGGCAGATACGCAGTATTTT. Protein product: CASSLVGDEADTQYF.

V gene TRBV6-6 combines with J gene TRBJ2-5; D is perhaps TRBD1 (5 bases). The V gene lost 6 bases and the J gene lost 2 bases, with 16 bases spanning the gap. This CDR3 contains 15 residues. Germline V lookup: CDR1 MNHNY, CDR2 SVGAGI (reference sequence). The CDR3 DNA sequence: TGTGCCAGCAGCCGGCAGGGTATCTTTCAAGAGACCCAGTACTTC. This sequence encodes CASSRQGIFQETQYF.

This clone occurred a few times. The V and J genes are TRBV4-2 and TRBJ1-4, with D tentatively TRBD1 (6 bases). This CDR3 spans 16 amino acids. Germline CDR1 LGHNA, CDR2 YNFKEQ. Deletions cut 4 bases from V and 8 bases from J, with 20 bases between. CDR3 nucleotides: TGTGCCAGCAGCCCGAAACCAGGGGAGCCAAGAGAAAAACTGTTTTTT. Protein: CASSPKPGEPREKLFF.

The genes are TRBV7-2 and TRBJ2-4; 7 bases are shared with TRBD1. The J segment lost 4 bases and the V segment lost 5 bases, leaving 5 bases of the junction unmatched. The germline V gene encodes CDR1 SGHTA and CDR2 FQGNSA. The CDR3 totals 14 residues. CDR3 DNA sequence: TGTGCCAGCAGCCTGGGACAGTTTAAAAACATTCAGTACTTC. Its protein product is CASSLGQFKNIQYF. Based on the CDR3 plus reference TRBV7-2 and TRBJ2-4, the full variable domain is GAGVSQSPSNKVTEKGKDVELRCDPISGHTALYWYRQSLGQGLEFLIYFQGNSAPDKSGLPSDRFSAERTGGSVSTLTIQRTQQEDSAVYLCASSLGQFKNIQYFGAGTRLSVL.

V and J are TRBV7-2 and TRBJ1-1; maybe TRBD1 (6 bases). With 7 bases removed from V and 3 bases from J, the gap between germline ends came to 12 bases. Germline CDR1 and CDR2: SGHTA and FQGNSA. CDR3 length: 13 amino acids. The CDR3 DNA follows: TGTGCCAGCAACCAGGGACACTACACTGAAGCTTTCTTT. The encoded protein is CASNQGHYTEAFF.

Here the CDR3 reads CASSLKAQVRLGPTGELFF. CDR3 sequence (DNA): TGTGCCAGCAGCTTAAAGGCACAGGTTCGGTTAGGGCCCACCGGGGAGCTGTTTTTT. The rearrangement uses TRBV5-6 and TRBJ2-2, with a possible D match to TRBD1 (5 bases). The CDR3 extends over 19 amino acids. Deletions cut 2 bases from V and 4 bases from J, with 24 bases between. Germline-derived CDR1 and CDR2 are SGHDT and YYEEEE.

CDR3 sequence reads: CASSTQRATEAFF. The CDR3 nucleotides read TGTGCCAGCAGCACTCAGAGGGCCACTGAAGCTTTCTTT. The chain carries TRBV6-5 and TRBJ1-1, with D unresolved. Trimming pared 6 bases from V and 4 bases from J, leaving 12 bases between. Germline-derived CDR1 and CDR2 are MNHEY and SVGAGI. The CDR3 runs 13 residues.

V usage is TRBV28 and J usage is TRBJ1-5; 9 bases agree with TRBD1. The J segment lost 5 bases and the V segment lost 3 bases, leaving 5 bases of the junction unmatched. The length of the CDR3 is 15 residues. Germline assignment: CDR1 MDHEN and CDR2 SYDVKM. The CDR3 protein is CASSFHRGQDQPQHF. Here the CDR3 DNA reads TGTGCCAGCAGTTTCCACAGGGGGCAGGATCAGCCCCAGCATTTT.

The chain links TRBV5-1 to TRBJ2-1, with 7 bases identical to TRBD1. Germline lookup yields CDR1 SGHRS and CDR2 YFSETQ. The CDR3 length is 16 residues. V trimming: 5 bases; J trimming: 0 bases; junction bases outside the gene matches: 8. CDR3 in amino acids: CASRSGQTNSYNEQFF. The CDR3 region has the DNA TGCGCCAGCAGATCGGGACAGACTAACTCCTACAATGAGCAGTTCTTC.

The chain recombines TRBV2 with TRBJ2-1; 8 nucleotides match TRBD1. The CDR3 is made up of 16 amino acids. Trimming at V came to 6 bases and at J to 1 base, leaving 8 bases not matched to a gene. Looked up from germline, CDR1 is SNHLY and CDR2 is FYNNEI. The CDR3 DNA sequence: TGTGCCAGCAGAGAATACCAGGGGGCGTCCTACAATGAGCAGTTCTTC. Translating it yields CASREYQGASYNEQFF. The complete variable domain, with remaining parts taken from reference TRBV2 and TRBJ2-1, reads EPEVTQTPSHQVTQMGQEVILRCVPISNHLYFYWYRQILGQKVEFLVSFYNNEISEKSEIFDDQFSVERPDGSNFTLKIRSTKLEDSAMYFCASREYQGASYNEQFFGPGTRLTVL.

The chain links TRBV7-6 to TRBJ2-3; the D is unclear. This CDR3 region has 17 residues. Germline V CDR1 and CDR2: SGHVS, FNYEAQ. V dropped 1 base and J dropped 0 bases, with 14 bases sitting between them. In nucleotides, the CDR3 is TGTGCCAGCAGCTTAGTTGACTGGTCTTCTAGCACAGATACGCAGTATTTT. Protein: CASSLVDWSSSTDTQYF. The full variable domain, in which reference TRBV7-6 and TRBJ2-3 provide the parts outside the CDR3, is GAGVSQSPRYKVTKRGQDVALRCDPISGHVSLYWYRQALGQGPEFLTYFNYEAQQDKSGLPNDRFSAERPEGSISTLTIQRTEQRDSAMYRCASSLVDWSSSTDTQYFGPGTRLTVL.

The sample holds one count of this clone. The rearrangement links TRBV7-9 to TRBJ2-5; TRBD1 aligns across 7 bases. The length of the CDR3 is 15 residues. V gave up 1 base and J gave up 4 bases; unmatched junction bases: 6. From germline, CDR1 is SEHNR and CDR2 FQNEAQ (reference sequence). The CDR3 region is CASSLVLGQRETQYF. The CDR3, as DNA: TGTGCCAGCAGCTTAGTTTTGGGACAGCGAGAGACCCAGTACTTC.

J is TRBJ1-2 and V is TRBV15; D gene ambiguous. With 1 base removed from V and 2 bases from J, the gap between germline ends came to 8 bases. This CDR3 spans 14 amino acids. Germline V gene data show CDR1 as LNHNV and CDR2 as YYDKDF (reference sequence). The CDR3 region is CATSRGQINYGYTF. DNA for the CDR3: TGTGCCACCAGCAGAGGCCAGATAAACTATGGCTACACCTTC. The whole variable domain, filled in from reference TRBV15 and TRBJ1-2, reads DAMVIQNPRYQVTQFGKPVTLSCSQTLNHNVMYWYQQKSSQAPKLLFHYYDKDFNNEADTPDNFQSRRPNTSFCFLDIRSPGLGDTAMYLCATSRGQINYGYTFGSGTRLTVV.

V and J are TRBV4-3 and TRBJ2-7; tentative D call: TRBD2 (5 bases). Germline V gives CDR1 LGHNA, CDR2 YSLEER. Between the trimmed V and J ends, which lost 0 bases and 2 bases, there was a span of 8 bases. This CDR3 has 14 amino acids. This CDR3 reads CASSQDGIPYEQYF. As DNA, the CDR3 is TGCGCCAGCAGCCAAGACGGGATACCCTACGAGCAGTACTTC.

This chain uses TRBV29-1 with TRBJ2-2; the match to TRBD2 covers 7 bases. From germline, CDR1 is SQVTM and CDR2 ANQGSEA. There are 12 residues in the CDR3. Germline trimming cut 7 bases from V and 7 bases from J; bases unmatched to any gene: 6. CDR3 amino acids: CSAGEGGGELFF. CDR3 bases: TGCAGCGCCGGGGAGGGCGGCGGGGAGCTGTTTTTT.